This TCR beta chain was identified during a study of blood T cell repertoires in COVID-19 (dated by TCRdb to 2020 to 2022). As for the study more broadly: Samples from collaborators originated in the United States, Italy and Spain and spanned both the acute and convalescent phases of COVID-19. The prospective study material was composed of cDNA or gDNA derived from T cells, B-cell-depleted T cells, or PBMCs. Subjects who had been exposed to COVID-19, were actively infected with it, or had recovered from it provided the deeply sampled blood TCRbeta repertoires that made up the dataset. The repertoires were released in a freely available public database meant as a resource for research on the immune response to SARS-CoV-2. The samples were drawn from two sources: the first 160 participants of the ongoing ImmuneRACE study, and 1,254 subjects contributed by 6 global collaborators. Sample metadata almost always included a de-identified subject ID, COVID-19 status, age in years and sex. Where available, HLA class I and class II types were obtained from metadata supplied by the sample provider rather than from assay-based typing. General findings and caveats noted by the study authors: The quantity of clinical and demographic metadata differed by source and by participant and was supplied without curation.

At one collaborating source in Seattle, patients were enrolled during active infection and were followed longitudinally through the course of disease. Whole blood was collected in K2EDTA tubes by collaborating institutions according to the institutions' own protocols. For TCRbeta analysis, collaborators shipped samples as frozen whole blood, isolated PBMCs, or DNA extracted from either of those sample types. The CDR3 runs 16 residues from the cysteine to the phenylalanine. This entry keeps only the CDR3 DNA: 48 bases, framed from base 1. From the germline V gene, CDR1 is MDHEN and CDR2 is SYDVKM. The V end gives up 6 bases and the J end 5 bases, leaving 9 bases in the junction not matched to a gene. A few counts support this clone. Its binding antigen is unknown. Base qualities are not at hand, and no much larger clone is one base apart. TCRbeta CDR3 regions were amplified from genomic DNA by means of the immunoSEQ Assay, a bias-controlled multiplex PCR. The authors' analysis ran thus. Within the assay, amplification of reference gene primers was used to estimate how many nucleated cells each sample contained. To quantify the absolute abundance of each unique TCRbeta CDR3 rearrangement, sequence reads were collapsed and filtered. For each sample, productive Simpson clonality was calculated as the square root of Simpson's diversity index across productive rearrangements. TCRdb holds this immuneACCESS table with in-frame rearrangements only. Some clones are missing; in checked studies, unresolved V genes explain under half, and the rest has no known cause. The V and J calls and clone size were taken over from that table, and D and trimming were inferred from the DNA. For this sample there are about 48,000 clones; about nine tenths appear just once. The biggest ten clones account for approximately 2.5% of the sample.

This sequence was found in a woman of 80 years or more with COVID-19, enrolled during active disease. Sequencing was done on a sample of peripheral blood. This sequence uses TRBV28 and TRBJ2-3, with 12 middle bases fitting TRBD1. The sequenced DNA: TGTGCCAGCAGCCCCGGGGGGACAGGGGGCGAAGATACGCAGTATTTT. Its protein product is CASSPGGTGGEDTQYF.